This TCR beta chain emerged from a study of cytomegalovirus exposure and HLA in healthy donors. Across the study: An early release of data contained approximately 80 million unique TCRs, which came from HLA-typed donors.

V gave up 3 bases and J gave up 9 bases; unmatched junction bases: 4. This CDR3 has 14 residues. Germline V gene sequence: CDR1 SEHNR, CDR2 FQNEAQ (reference sequence). PCR employed 60 Vbeta and 13 Jbeta primers. Produced via immunoSEQ multiplex PCR; TCRdb's table is partial and in-frame only. The sample contains around 99,000 clones, around 72% of which appear only once. This clone appeared a single time. The receptor was isolated from a woman aged 40 to 49 in good health and CMV-seropositive. The chain recombines TRBV7-9 with TRBJ2-2; 10 nucleotides agree with TRBD2. The sequencing input was PBMCs. CDR3: CASSLLAGGRELFF. Here the CDR3 DNA reads TGTGCCAGCAGCTTGTTAGCGGGGGGCCGGGAGCTGTTTTTT.